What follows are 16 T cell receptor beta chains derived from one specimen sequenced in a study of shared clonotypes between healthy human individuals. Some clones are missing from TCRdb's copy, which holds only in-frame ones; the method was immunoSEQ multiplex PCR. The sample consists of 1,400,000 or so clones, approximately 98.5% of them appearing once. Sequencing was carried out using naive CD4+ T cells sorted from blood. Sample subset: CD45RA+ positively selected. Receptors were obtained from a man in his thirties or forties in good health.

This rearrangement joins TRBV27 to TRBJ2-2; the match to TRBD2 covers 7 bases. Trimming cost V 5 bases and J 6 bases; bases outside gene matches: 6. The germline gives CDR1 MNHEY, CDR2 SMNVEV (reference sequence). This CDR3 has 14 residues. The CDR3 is CASSPRGGSGELFF. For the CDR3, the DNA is TGTGCCAGCAGTCCCCGGGGAGGGTCCGGGGAGCTGTTTTTT.

In nucleotides, the CDR3 is TGTGCCAGCAGCGTAGAGGGGGACAGATATCAGCCCCAGCATTTT. This gives the protein CASSVEGDRYQPQHF. This sequence joins TRBV9 and TRBJ1-5; 7 bases map to TRBD1. The CDR3 covers 15 residues. CDR1 is SGDLS, CDR2 YYNGEE, per germline. With 0 bases clipped from V and 5 bases from J, the junction kept 5 bases outside the gene matches.

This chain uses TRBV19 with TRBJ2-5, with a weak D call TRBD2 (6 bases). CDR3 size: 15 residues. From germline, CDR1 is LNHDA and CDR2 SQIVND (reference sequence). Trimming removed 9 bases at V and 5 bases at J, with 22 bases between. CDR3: CASGSTIRGSETQYF. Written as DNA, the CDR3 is TGTGCCAGCGGGAGCACAATAAGAGGGTCCGAGACCCAGTACTTC.

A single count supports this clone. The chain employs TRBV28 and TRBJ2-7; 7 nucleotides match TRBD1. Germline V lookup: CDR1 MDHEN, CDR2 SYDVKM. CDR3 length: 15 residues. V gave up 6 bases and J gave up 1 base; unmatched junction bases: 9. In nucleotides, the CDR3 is TGTGCCAGCAGAAAGACAGGGTCTCCTTCCTACGAGCAGTACTTC. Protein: CASRKTGSPSYEQYF. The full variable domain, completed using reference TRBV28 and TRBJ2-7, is DVKVTQSSRYLVKRTGEKVFLECVQDMDHENMFWYRQDPGLGLRLIYFSYDVKMKEKGDIPEGYSVSREKKERFSLILESASTNQTSMYLCASRKTGSPSYEQYFGPGTRLTVT.

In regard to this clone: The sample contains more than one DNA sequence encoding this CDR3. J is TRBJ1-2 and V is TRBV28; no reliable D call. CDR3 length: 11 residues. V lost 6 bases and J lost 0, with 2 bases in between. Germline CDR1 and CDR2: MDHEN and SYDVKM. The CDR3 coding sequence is TGTGCCAGCAGCTCTAACTATGGCTACACCTTC. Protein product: CASSSNYGYTF.

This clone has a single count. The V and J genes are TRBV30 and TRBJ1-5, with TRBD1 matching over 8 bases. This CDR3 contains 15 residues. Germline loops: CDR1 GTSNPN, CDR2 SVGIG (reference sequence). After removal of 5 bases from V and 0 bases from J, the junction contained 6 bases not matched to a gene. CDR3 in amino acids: CAWGTGGNSNQPQHF. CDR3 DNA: TGTGCCTGGGGGACAGGCGGTAATAGCAATCAGCCCCAGCATTTT.

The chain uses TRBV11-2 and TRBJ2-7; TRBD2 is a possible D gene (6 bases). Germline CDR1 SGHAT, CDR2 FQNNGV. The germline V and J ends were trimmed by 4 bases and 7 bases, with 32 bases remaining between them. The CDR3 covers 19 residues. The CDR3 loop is CASSSRAGLNPPLAGEQYF. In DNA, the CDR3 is TGTGCCAGCAGCTCACGGGCGGGGCTGAATCCGCCACTAGCAGGGGAGCAGTACTTC. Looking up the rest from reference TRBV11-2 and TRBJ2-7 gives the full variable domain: EAGVAQSPRYKIIEKRQSVAFWCNPISGHATLYWYQQILGQGPKLLIQFQNNGVVDDSQLPKDRFSAERLKGVDSTLKIQPAKLEDSAVYLCASSSRAGLNPPLAGEQYFGPGTRLTVT.

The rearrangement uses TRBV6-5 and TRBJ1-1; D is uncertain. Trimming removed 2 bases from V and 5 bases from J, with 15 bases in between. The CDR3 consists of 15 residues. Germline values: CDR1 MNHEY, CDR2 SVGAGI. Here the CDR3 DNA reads TGTGCCAGCAGTTACCTTAGTGAGGGATTAACTGAAGCTTTCTTT. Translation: CASSYLSEGLTEAFF.

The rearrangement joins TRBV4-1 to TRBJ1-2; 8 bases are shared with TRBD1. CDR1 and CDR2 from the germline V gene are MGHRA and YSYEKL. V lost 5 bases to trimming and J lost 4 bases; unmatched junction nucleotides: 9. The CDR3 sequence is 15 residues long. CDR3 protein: CASSYSTGEGYGYTF. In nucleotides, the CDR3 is TGCGCCAGCAGCTACTCGACAGGGGAAGGCTATGGCTACACCTTC.

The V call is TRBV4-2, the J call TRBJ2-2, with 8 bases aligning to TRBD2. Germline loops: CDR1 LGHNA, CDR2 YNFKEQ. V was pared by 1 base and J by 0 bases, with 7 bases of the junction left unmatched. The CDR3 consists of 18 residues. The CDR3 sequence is CASSQVTLAVTNTGELFF. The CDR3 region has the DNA TGTGCCAGCAGCCAAGTAACACTAGCGGTGACGAACACCGGGGAGCTGTTTTTT.

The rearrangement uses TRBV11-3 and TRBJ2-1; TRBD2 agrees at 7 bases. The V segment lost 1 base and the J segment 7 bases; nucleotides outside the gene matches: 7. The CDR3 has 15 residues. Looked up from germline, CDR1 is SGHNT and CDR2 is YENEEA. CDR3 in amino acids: CASSLVWEAGNEQFF. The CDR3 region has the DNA TGTGCCAGCAGCTTAGTGTGGGAAGCGGGAAATGAGCAGTTCTTC. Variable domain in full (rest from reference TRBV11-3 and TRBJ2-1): EAGVVQSPRYKIIEKKQPVAFWCNPISGHNTLYWYLQNLGQGPELLIRYENEEAVDDSQLPKDRFSAERLKGVDSTLKIQPAELGDSAVYLCASSLVWEAGNEQFFGPGTRLTVL.

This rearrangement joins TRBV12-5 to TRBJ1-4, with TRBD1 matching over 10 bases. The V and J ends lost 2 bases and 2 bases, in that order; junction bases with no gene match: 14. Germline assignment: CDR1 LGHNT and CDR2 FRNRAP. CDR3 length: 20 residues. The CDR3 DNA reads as TGTGCTAGTGGTTTGAGCCGGGACAGGGGTCAACATGGGACTAATGAAAAACTGTTTTTT. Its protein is CASGLSRDRGQHGTNEKLFF.

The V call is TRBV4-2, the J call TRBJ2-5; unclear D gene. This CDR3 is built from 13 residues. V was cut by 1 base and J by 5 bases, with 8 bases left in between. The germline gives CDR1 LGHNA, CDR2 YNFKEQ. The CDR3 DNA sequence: TGTGCCAGCAGCCAAGTTGCCGCGGAGACCCAGTACTTC. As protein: CASSQVAAETQYF.

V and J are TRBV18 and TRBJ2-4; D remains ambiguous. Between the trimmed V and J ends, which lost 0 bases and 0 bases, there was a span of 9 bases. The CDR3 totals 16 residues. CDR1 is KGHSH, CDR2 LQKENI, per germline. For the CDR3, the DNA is TGTGCCAGCTCACCACCCGCCGTACTAGCCAAAAACATTCAGTACTTC. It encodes CASSPPAVLAKNIQYF.

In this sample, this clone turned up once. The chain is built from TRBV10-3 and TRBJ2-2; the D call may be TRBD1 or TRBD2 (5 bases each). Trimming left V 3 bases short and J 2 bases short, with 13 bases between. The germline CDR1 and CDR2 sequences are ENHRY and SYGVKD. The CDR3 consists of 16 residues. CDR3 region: CAISDPGTVNTGELFF. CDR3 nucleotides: TGTGCCATCAGTGATCCCGGGACGGTTAACACCGGGGAGCTGTTTTTT.

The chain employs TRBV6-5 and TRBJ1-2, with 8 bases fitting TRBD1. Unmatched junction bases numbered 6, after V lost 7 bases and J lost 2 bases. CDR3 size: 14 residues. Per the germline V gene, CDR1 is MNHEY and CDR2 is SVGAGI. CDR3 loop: CASTDRGRNYGYTF. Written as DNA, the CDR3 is TGTGCCAGCACTGACAGGGGACGGAACTATGGCTACACCTTC.